The clone carrying this T cell receptor beta chain was seen once. Measured with immunoSEQ multiplex PCR; TCRdb has only the in-frame clones, and not every one. The table records around 110,000 clones, 85% to 95% of them present only once. The data were obtained in a study of T cell changes during pregnancy in multiple sclerosis. The CDR3 sequence is 15 residues long. J lost 5 bases, V lost 6 bases, and 9 bases had no gene match. Germline CDR1 and CDR2: SGHVS and FNYEAQ. The source is a female donor in good health, enrolled as a control in a pregnancy study. The chain carries TRBV7-6 and TRBJ2-5; 10 bases match TRBD1. The sample consisted of peripheral blood, taken in the third trimester of pregnancy. Written as DNA, the CDR3 is TGTGCCAGCAGGGGGGACAGGGGCACCGGGGAGACCCAGTACTTC. As protein: CASRGDRGTGETQYF. Using reference TRBV7-6 and TRBJ2-5 for the parts outside the CDR3, the full variable domain is GAGVSQSPRYKVTKRGQDVALRCDPISGHVSLYWYRQALGQGPEFLTYFNYEAQQDKSGLPNDRFSAERPEGSISTLTIQRTEQRDSAMYRCASRGDRGTGETQYFGPGTRLLVL.